This T cell receptor beta chain was sequenced during a study of T cell repertoires in cytomegalovirus infection. TCRdb itself ran the reads through MiXCR, one entry per CDR3 protein. This sample has over 100,000 distinct CDR3 sequences, with more than 15% found just once. This clonotype was seen a single time. Sequencing input: PBMCs. This sequence was found in a human donor in good health (CMV status not recorded). Some clones in this sample may be carry-over from other donors' samples.

The CDR3 sequence is CASSSYAVADPYEQYF. The CDR3 DNA reads TGTGCCAGCAGCTCGTATGCAGTTGCGGACCCCTACGAGCAGTACTTC. J is TRBJ2-7 and V is TRBV7-3; D is unresolved. CDR3 length: 16 residues. From germline, CDR1 is SGHTA and CDR2 FQGTGA. The V end lost 4 bases, the J end lost 2 bases, and 18 bases lay between the germline ends.